Sequencing of this T cell receptor beta chain was carried out in a study of blood T cell repertoires in COVID-19. V lost 3 bases and J lost 10; bases outside the gene matches: 11. Germline CDR1 reads SQVTM; CDR2 reads ANQGSEA. The CDR3 runs 13 residues. Libraries were prepared by immunoSEQ multiplex PCR; TCRdb keeps only in-frame clonotypes and omits some of them. The sample contains roughly 130,000 clones, 70% to 80% of which appear only once. To note about this clone: Other DNA sequences in this sample translate to the same CDR3.

The chain has TRBV29-1 and TRBJ2-7; 8 nucleotides agree with TRBD1. The clonotype originates from a woman aged 70-85 years with COVID-19, enrolled during active disease. The sample consisted of peripheral blood. CDR3 loop: CSVENRGYDEQYF. The CDR3 DNA sequence: TGCAGCGTTGAGAACAGGGGGTACGATGAACAGTACTTC.